The 7 T cell receptor beta chains in this list originate from one sample, sequenced in a study of T cells in Graves' hyperthyroidism and ophthalmopathy. RNA transcripts gave rise to amplified TCR beta CDR3 regions. First-round RT-PCR of the TCR CDR3 relied on the HTBI primer set. TCRdb reanalysed the multiplex PCR reads using MiXCR and keeps one entry per CDR3 protein. The sample carries about 380,000 distinct CDR3 sequences, about 13% recorded once. Specimen: blood. These receptors all stem from a young man with Graves' hyperthyroidism that later progressed to Graves' ophthalmopathy.

This clonotype was seen many times. The chain has TRBV6-1 and TRBJ1-2; D is undetermined. This CDR3 is built from 13 residues. V lost 5 bases to trimming and J lost 4 bases, with 11 bases between them. CDR1 and CDR2 (germline): MNHNS, SASEGT. The DNA of the CDR3 is TGTGCCAGCAGTTATTTGGCCGGCTATGGCTACACCTTC. Translating gives CASSYLAGYGYTF.

This clonotype was counted between two and nine times. The chain couples TRBV9 to TRBJ1-1; possible D gene TRBD1, 5 bases. Trimming removed 0 bases at V and 5 bases at J, with 14 bases between. The CDR3 extends over 15 amino acids. Germline V gives CDR1 SGDLS, CDR2 YYNGEE. The CDR3 DNA sequence: TGTGCCAGCAGCGTAGAACAGGAAGGAGGTACTGAAGCTTTCTTT. This gives the protein CASSVEQEGGTEAFF.

This clonotype was detected a few times. This sequence joins TRBV6-9 and TRBJ2-2, with D perhaps matching TRBD1 or TRBD2 (5 bases each). CDR3 length: 14 residues. V lost 0 bases, J lost 12 bases, and 14 bases lay in between. The germline CDR1 and CDR2 sequences are MNHGY and SVAAGI. For the CDR3, the DNA is TGTGCCAGCAGTTATTCGAGGGACGTTAAGAAGCTGTTTTTT. It translates to CASSYSRDVKKLFF.

This clonotype was seen more than once but under ten times. The chain joins TRBV29-1 to TRBJ2-5, with 7 bases identical to TRBD1. V lost 8 bases, J lost 3 bases, and 6 bases stayed unmatched. Germline lookup yields CDR1 SQVTM and CDR2 ANQGSEA. The CDR3 has 12 amino acids. The DNA of the CDR3 is TGCAGCACCGGGACAGCAAAAGAGACCCAGTACTTC. Its translation: CSTGTAKETQYF.

The sample holds many counts of this clonotype. The chain joins TRBV2 to TRBJ1-1, with 7 bases fitting TRBD1. The CDR3 runs 13 residues. With 4 bases clipped from V and 6 bases from J, the junction kept 5 bases outside the gene matches. The germline V gene encodes CDR1 SNHLY and CDR2 FYNNEI. In DNA form, the CDR3 reads TGTGCCAGCAGTGTACAGGGGTCCCCTGAAGCTTTCTTT. Its protein product is CASSVQGSPEAFF.

This clonotype was detected ten times or more. This chain uses TRBV28 with TRBJ2-7, with D perhaps matching TRBD1 or TRBD2 (5 bases each). V dropped 2 bases and J dropped 7 bases, with 15 bases sitting between them. The CDR3 contains 14 residues. Germline CDR1 MDHEN, CDR2 SYDVKM. CDR3 bases: TGTGCCAGCAGTTTAGGGGGAATCCCCCTGGAGCAGTACTTC. Amino acids: CASSLGGIPLEQYF. The whole variable domain, remainder taken from reference TRBV28 and TRBJ2-7, is DVKVTQSSRYLVKRTGEKVFLECVQDMDHENMFWYRQDPGLGLRLIYFSYDVKMKEKGDIPEGYSVSREKKERFSLILESASTNQTSMYLCASSLGGIPLEQYFGPGTRLTVT.

V and J are TRBV19 and TRBJ1-3; D gene uncertain. Germline V gene data show CDR1 as LNHDA and CDR2 as SQIVND (reference sequence). Trimming removed 7 bases from V and 0 bases from J, with 7 bases in between. This CDR3 has 13 residues. The CDR3 bases are TGTGCCAGTAAGCACGGCTCTGGAAACACCATATATTTT. Translated: CASKHGSGNTIYF.